This section outlines one T cell receptor (beta chain) sequence together with its context. Its antigen is as yet unknown. The sample originates from a study of cytomegalovirus exposure and HLA in healthy donors. Data came from immunoSEQ multiplex PCR; TCRdb stores just in-frame clones and leaves some out. The sample shows approximately 150,000 clones, 85% to 90% of them seen only once. A roughly 120-subject validation cohort, separate from the approximately 670-subject first cohort, supplied the donors. J lost 7 bases, V lost 5 bases, and 7 bases had no gene match. The germline gives CDR1 MNHEY, CDR2 SVGAGI. The CDR3 is made up of 14 amino acids. Study findings and constraints: The study flagged some 170 TCR beta chains as cytomegalovirus-associated. With high specificity and sensitivity, the classifier reportedly diagnosed cytomegalovirus status. Most TCR sequences showed up rarely, but some public TCRs showed up in many donors.

The source of this sequence is a woman younger than 35 in good health and CMV-seropositive. The chain couples TRBV6-5 to TRBJ1-5, with TRBD1 identical over 8 bases. The specimen sequenced was PBMCs. For the CDR3, the DNA is TGTGCCAGCAGTCAAACAGGGGGTAGGCAGCCCCAGCATTTT. Its translation: CASSQTGGRQPQHF.